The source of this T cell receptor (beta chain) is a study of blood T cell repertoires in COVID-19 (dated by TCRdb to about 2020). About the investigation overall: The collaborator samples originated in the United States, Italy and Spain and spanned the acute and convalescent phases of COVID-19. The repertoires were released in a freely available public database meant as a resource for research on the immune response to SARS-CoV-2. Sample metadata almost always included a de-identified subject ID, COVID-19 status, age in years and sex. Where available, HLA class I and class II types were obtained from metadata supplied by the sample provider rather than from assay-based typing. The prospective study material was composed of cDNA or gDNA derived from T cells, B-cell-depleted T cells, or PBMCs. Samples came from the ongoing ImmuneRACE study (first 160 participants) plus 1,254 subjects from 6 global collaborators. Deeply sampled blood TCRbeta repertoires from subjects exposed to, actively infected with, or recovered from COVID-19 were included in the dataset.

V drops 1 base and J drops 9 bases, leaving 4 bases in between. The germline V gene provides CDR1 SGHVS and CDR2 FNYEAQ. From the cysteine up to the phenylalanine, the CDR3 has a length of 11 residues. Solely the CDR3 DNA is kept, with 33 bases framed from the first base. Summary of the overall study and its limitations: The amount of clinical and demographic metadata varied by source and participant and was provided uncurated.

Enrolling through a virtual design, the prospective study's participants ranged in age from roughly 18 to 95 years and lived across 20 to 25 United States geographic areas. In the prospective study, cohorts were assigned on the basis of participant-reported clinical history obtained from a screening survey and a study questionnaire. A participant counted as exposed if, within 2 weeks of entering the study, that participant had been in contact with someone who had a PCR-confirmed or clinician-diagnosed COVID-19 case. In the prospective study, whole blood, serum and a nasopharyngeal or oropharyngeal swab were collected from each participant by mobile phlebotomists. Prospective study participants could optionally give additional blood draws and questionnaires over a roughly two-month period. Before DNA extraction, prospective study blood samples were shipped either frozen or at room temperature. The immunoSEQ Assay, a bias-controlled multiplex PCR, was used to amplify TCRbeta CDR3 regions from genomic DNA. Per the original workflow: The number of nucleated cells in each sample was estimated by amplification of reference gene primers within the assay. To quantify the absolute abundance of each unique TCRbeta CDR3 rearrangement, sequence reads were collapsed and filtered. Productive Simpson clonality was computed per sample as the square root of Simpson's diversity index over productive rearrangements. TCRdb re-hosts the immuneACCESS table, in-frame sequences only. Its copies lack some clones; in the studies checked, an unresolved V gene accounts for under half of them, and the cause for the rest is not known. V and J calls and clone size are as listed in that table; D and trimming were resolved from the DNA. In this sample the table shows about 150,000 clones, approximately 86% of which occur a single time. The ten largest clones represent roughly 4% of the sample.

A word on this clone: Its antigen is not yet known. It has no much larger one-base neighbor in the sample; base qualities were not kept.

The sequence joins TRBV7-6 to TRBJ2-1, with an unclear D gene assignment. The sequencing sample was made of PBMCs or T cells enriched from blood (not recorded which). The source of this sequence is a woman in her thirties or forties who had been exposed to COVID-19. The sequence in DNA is TGTGCCAGCAGCTTAGACAGTGAGCAGTTCTTC. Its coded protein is CASSLDSEQFF.